Sequencing of this TCR beta chain was carried out in a study of cytomegalovirus exposure and HLA in healthy donors. CDR1 is SEHNR, CDR2 FQNEAQ, per germline (reference sequence). This CDR3 is built from 12 residues. On this clone: One end of the junction fails to match germline, which may point to a read error.

In the PCR, 60 Vbeta and 13 Jbeta primers were used. Generated by immunoSEQ multiplex PCR, the TCRdb table keeps only in-frame clones and is missing some. The top ten clones hold around 2.3% of a sample with under 300,000 clones, roughly two thirds of them seen once. What was sequenced was PBMCs. The chain recombines TRBV7-9 with TRBJ2-2; D gene unclear. This TCR was sampled from a female donor in good health and CMV-seronegative. Here the CDR3 reads CSSSLLAGELFF. The DNA for the CDR3 is TGTTCCAGCAGCTTACTCGCCGGGGAGCTGTTTTTT.